The clone carrying this TCR beta chain was counted only a few times. What it recognizes is unknown. Amplification targeted TCR beta CDR3 regions from RNA transcripts. The HTBI primer set was used in a first-round RT-PCR of the TCR CDR3. MiXCR was run by TCRdb on the multiplex PCR reads, yielding one entry per CDR3 protein. Of around 660,000 distinct CDR3 sequences listed, over 40% were seen once; the top ten hold roughly 7.2%. The CDR3 is made up of 14 amino acids. Trimming shortened V by 0 bases and J by 7 bases, and 7 bases separated the two germline ends. Germline loops: CDR1 SGHAT, CDR2 FQNNGV. These data come from a study of T cells in Graves' hyperthyroidism and ophthalmopathy. Broader study findings: The model predicted ophthalmopathy a median about 6.6 months before onset. Blood held most thyroid clonotypes expanded above 0.001 frequency. Through a model of 13 V-J features, ophthalmopathy was separated from stable hyperthyroidism.

Exclusion criteria comprised uncontrolled infection, other autoimmune disease, pregnancy or lactation. This TCR derives from an adult man with Graves' disease, either hyperthyroidism or ophthalmopathy (not recorded which). Material for sequencing was peripheral blood or thyroid tissue (not recorded which). The chain has TRBV11-2 and TRBJ1-6, with D unclear. The CDR3 region has the DNA TGTGCCAGCAGCTTAGACTCCCTCAATTCACCCCTCCACTTT. This encodes CASSLDSLNSPLHF.